This T cell receptor (beta chain) originates from a study of blood T cell repertoires in COVID-19. Study at large: Acute and convalescent COVID-19 specimens originated in the United States, Italy and Spain. T cells, B-cell-depleted T cells, or PBMCs supplied cDNA or gDNA.

V lost 7 bases, J lost 2 bases, and 7 bases lay in between. CDR3 length: 12 amino acids. CDR1 and CDR2 from the germline V gene are MNHEY and SVGAGI. In the authors' methods: Estimation of nucleated cell counts was performed using reference gene primer amplification. Method: immunoSEQ multiplex PCR; TCRdb's copy keeps in-frame clones and lacks some. The V and J calls and clone size were taken over from that table, and D and trimming were inferred from the DNA. Altogether tens of thousands of clones are present, 84% being singletons, with the ten largest covering over 25%. This clone was seen only once.

The chain combines TRBV6-5 with TRBJ2-3; perhaps TRBD1 as D (5 bases). The source material was peripheral blood. The sequence derives from a human donor in a cohort sampled during active COVID-19. CDR3 nucleotide sequence: TGTGCCAGCATAGGGGTCACAGATACGCAGTATTTT. It specifies CASIGVTDTQYF.